The clone carrying this T cell receptor (beta chain) was detected a few times. Its antigen is unknown. This sample was included in a study of T-cell reconstitution after alpha-beta-depleted transplantation in children. Findings of the study overall: The study traced high day-60 TCRbeta diversity in some patients to surviving recipient T cells and thymic progenitors. Alpha-beta T cells about two months after transplant reportedly derived from several hundred expanded graft clones. Most T-cell counts and diversity one year after the transplant came from T cells that were newly produced.

As it was prepared, the TCRbeta library received unique molecular identifiers. TCRdb reprocessed the PCR reads with MiXCR, giving one entry per CDR3 protein. In the table there are 600,000 or so distinct CDR3 sequences, 23% of which are singletons. The sample here was PBMCs, mostly from graft donor cells, taken 360 days after TCRalphabeta/CD19-depleted stem cell transplant. The TCR sequence derives from a boy under two years old who had a stem cell transplant for acute myeloid leukemia, so the T cells may come from the graft donor.

The CDR3 reads CATSSPGTGGRYNEQFF. The CDR3 DNA follows: TGTGCCACCAGTTCGCCTGGGACAGGGGGCAGGTACAATGAGCAGTTCTTC. The chain recombines TRBV24-1 with TRBJ2-1; TRBD1 agrees at 12 bases. V dropped 6 bases and J dropped 4; count of bases not matched to a gene: 9. CDR3 length: 17 residues. Germline V gives CDR1 KGHDR, CDR2 SFDVKD.